A selection of T cell receptor beta chains follows, all from one sample in a study of human T cells and chemical hapten exposure. TCRdb re-analysed the RACE reads in MiXCR, keeping a single row per CDR3 protein. Seen here are 180,000 or so distinct CDR3 sequences, roughly 15% observed once, and the top ten hold 1.5% to 2%. The sample was whole blood, taken in connection with sensitization to the hapten diphenylcyclopropenone (DPC). The receptors derive from a woman aged 25 to 39 with alopecia areata. Some clones in this sample may be carry-over from other donors' samples. Each CDR3 is given with its conserved first and last residue. The D gene is left open where the match is weak. Expanded clones get a size class; other rows say once, few or many, or leave the size out.

CDR3 protein | CDR3 DNA | J gene | D gene | V gene | clone size
CASSPDMAFGYTF | TGTGCCAGCAGCCCAGACATGGCTTTCGGCTACACCTTC | TRBJ1-2 | . | TRBV3-1 | .
CSVESSGGSIDTQYF | TGCAGCGTTGAATCGTCCGGCGGGAGTATAGATACGCAGTATTTT | TRBJ2-3 | TRBD2 | TRBV29-1 | .
CASIRQGTNYGYTF | TGTGCCAGCATTAGACAGGGGACAAACTATGGCTACACCTTC | TRBJ1-2 | TRBD1 | TRBV25-1 | few
CASSLGGTGNSPLHF | TGTGCCAGCAGCTTGGGCGGGACAGGGAATTCACCCCTCCACTTT | TRBJ1-6 | TRBD1 | TRBV5-5 | many
CASSLIWTSGRSTPYNEQFF | TGCGCCAGCAGCCTTATTTGGACTAGCGGGAGGTCTACCCCTTACAATGAGCAGTTCTTC | TRBJ2-1 | TRBD2 | TRBV5-1 | few
CASSPTFTDTQYF | TGTGCCAGCAGTCCCACTTTCACAGATACGCAGTATTTT | TRBJ2-3 | . | TRBV27 | .
CASSLGTSEQFF | TGCGCCAGCAGCCTGGGGACTAGTGAGCAGTTCTTC | TRBJ2-1 | TRBD2 | TRBV5-1 | few
CASSLAQETQYF | TGTGCCAGCAGCTTGGCCCAGGAGACCCAGTACTTC | TRBJ2-5 | . | TRBV11-3 | many
CASSLDRVKDTQYF | TGTGCCAGCTCCCTGGACAGGGTCAAGGATACGCAGTATTTT | TRBJ2-3 | TRBD1 | TRBV18 | once
CSVVPLNQNIQYF | TGCAGCGTTGTCCCGTTAAATCAAAACATTCAGTACTTC | TRBJ2-4 | . | TRBV29-1 | .
CSARDEETQYF | TGCAGTGCTAGAGATGAAGAGACCCAGTACTTC | TRBJ2-5 | . | TRBV20-1 | .
CASSRVGDQPQHF | TGTGCCAGCAGCCGCGTAGGGGATCAGCCCCAGCATTTT | TRBJ1-5 | . | TRBV3-1 | many
CASSLDAASSGNTIYF | TGTGCCAGCAGCTTAGACGCGGCGAGCTCTGGAAACACCATATATTTT | TRBJ1-3 | . | TRBV11-2 | .
CASSAQGASYEQYF | TGTGCCAGCAGCGCCCAGGGGGCGTCCTACGAGCAGTACTTC | TRBJ2-7 | TRBD1 | TRBV7-9 | few
CASSLGYGWNYEQYF | TGTGCCAGCAGCTTAGGGTACGGTTGGAACTACGAGCAGTACTTC | TRBJ2-7 | . | TRBV7-2 | few
CASSWGTRLNEQFF | TGTGCCAGCTCTTGGGGAACTAGGTTGAATGAGCAGTTCTTC | TRBJ2-1 | . | TRBV6-6 | .
CASRPGQGEANTEAFF | TGTGCCAGCAGGCCGGGACAGGGGGAGGCGAACACTGAAGCTTTCTTT | TRBJ1-1 | TRBD1 | TRBV11-1 | .
CASSRRGDTQYF | TGTGCCAGCAGCCGAAGGGGCGATACGCAGTATTTT | TRBJ2-3 | . | TRBV13 | few
CASSLGGSAYEQYF | TGTGCCAGCAGCTTAGGCGGGAGTGCCTACGAGCAGTACTTC | TRBJ2-7 | TRBD2 | TRBV7-2 | .
CASSPGQARSGNTIYF | TGTGCCAGCTCACCCGGACAGGCCCGCTCTGGAAACACCATATATTTT | TRBJ1-3 | TRBD1 | TRBV18 | .
CASSSTTGAGFYGYTF | TGTGCCAGCAGCTCCACGACAGGGGCTGGGTTTTATGGCTACACCTTC | TRBJ1-2 | TRBD1 | TRBV7-2 | few
CASSIGTDARETQYF | TGTGCCAGCAGCATCGGGACTGATGCTAGAGAGACCCAGTACTTC | TRBJ2-5 | . | TRBV9 | many
CASSRYNVEAFF | TGTGCCAGCAGCAGATATAATGTAGAGGCTTTCTTT | TRBJ1-1 | . | TRBV28 | many
CASSLVQGTHEQYF | TGTGCCAGCAGCTTAGTTCAGGGAACCCACGAGCAGTACTTC | TRBJ2-7 | . | TRBV7-2 | few
CASSGQTSGFAEQYF | TGTGCCAGCAGTGGTCAGACTAGCGGATTTGCCGAGCAGTACTTC | TRBJ2-7 | TRBD2 | TRBV6-1 | few
CASSRGTSNTGELFF | TGTGCCAGCAGCCGCGGGACATCTAACACCGGGGAGCTGTTTTTT | TRBJ2-2 | . | TRBV5-5 | .
CAWRGRQNTGELFF | TGTGCCTGGAGAGGCCGACAGAACACCGGGGAGCTGTTTTTT | TRBJ2-2 | . | TRBV30 | .
CASSSGDSADGYTF | TGTGCCAGCAGTTCCGGGGACAGTGCGGATGGCTACACCTTC | TRBJ1-2 | TRBD1 | TRBV6-5 | .
CASSYSLSGGVTDTQYF | TGTGCCAGCAGTTACTCTCTTAGCGGGGGAGTCACAGATACGCAGTATTTT | TRBJ2-3 | TRBD2 | TRBV6-6 | .
CATFGAEGLSYEQYF | TGTGCCACCTTCGGGGCCGAGGGGCTCTCCTACGAGCAGTACTTC | TRBJ2-7 | . | TRBV28 | few
CASSSRDRSPGKLFF | TGTGCCAGCAGCTCCAGAGACAGGAGCCCGGGCAAACTGTTTTTT | TRBJ1-4 | . | TRBV7-2 | .
CASSPRTSGSTDTQYF | TGTGCCAGCAGCCCCAGGACTAGCGGAAGCACAGATACGCAGTATTTT | TRBJ2-3 | TRBD2 | TRBV5-4 | .
CASSFSSGTMTYNEQFF | TGTGCCAGCAGCTTTTCGTCCGGGACTATGACCTACAATGAGCAGTTCTTC | TRBJ2-1 | TRBD2 | TRBV7-9 | .
CASSAPGTSGRRKRETQYF | TGTGCCAGCAGCGCCCCTGGGACTAGCGGGAGGCGAAAACGAGAGACCCAGTACTTC | TRBJ2-5 | . | TRBV21-1 | .
CASSRTTKDTQYF | TGTGCCAGCAGCCGGACAACAAAAGATACGCAGTATTTT | TRBJ2-3 | . | TRBV7-2 | .
CASSQVGSSGGRSQETQYF | TGTGCCAGCAGCCAAGTAGGATCTAGCGGGGGCCGTAGCCAAGAGACCCAGTACTTC | TRBJ2-5 | TRBD2 | TRBV4-2 | .
CASSLAGGLAKNIQYF | TGTGCCAGCAGTTTAGCGGGGGGGCTAGCCAAAAACATTCAGTACTTC | TRBJ2-4 | . | TRBV12-3/TRBV12-4 | few
CASSGPLSPLHF | TGCGCCAGCAGTGGCCCACTTTCACCCCTCCACTTT | TRBJ1-6 | . | TRBV10-2 | .
CSVEVNNYGYTF | TGCAGCGTTGAGGTGAATAACTATGGCTACACCTTC | TRBJ1-2 | . | TRBV29-1 | .
CAISNGEKLFF | TGTGCCATCAGCAACGGGGAAAAACTGTTTTTT | TRBJ1-4 | . | TRBV10-3 | .
CASSETERDWTDTQYF | TGCGCCAGCAGTGAGACCGAGCGGGATTGGACAGATACGCAGTATTTT | TRBJ2-3 | TRBD2 | TRBV10-2 | .
CASSLQGGTSFF | TGTGCCAGCTCACTCCAGGGGGGGACGTCTTTCTTT | TRBJ1-1 | TRBD1 | TRBV18 | few
CASSLGRLLAKNIQYF | TGTGCCAGCAGCTTAGGCCGGCTGCTAGCCAAAAACATTCAGTACTTC | TRBJ2-4 | . | TRBV13 | .